This record covers a single T cell receptor beta chain. Its antigen is still unknown. No much larger clone is present one base from it, and per-base qualities are unavailable. The sample contains more than one DNA sequence encoding this CDR3. At diagnosis, tumor, uninvolved tumor-adjacent lung and peripheral blood were collected and then preserved as a mix of FFPE and fresh-frozen material. For TCR repertoire profiling, blood samples were analyzed in the form of peripheral blood mononuclear cells. The sample belongs to a study of T cells in localized non-small cell lung cancer (TCRdb year 2020). For the study in its entirety: The study analyzed T cell repertoires of 236 early-stage NSCLC patients, comparing tumors and uninvolved tumor-adjacent lungs. The cohort consisted of approximately 240 treatment-naive NSCLC patients whose localized lung tumors had been resected. Of the NSCLC patients, fewer than 150 were male and about a hundred were female, and the mean age was about 69 years.

Findings and caveats that apply to the study as a whole: Because of the exploratory design, TCR variables were selected using unadjusted p-values without false-discovery rate correction. Uninvolved tumor-adjacent lung showed the highest T cell clonality, higher than tumor, which suggests more focused antigenic responses in the uninvolved tumor-adjacent lung. Higher T cell density in blood was associated with longer overall survival, whereas higher clonality in adjacent lung was associated with shorter survival. A median of about 50 of the top 100 tumor clones turned up in the paired uninvolved adjacent lung, and around 27 of those clones also ranked among the top 100 of that same adjacent lung. Multi-region tumor sequencing was not performed, so intratumor heterogeneity could not be excluded.

TCR beta CDR3 regions were sequenced from DNA using the immunoSEQ Assay. Per the original workflow: To compute T cell density, TCR beta template counts were normalized to usable DNA, which was estimated by amplifying housekeeping genes. Using the preseqR package, richness was estimated by extrapolating to 120,000 templates for tissue samples and 400,000 templates for PBMC samples. Clonality was taken to be one minus Pielou's evenness. Tissue-enriched TCRs were identified through differential abundance testing performed on productive amino-acid clonotypes, with a minimum total count of 5 and an alpha of 0.1. The Jaccard Index and the Morisita Overlap Index were used to measure how much the repertoires overlapped between compartments. GLIPH clustered TCR beta CDR3s with public tetramer-defined viral CDR3s; viral motifs required at least three viral sequences plus V-gene enrichment. TCRdb retrieved this table from immuneACCESS and kept in-frame rearrangements only. Not all clones are present; in checked studies, unresolved V genes account for under half, and no reason is known for the remainder. Clone size and V and J calls were adopted from that table, with D and trimming inferred from the DNA. The sample has fewer than 35,000 clones on record, around 90% of them singletons. About a sixth of the sample rests with the top ten.

Sequences were derived from peripheral blood mononuclear cells, sampled before any cancer treatment. This clonotype originated in a man aged 40 to 70 with stage III lung adenocarcinoma.

Read as DNA, the sequence is TGCGCCAGCAGATCGGGTCGGACAGGGGGGCCCGGGGAGCTGTTTTTT. Its product reads: CASRSGRTGGPGELFF. The rearrangement combines TRBV5-1 with TRBJ2-2, with 10 bases in between that match TRBD1. CDR1 and CDR2, looked up from the germline V gene, are SGHRS and YFSETQ. Germline trimming: 5 bases from V, 6 bases from J; junction bases outside gene matches: 10. Including the terminal cysteine and phenylalanine, the CDR3 comprises 16 residues. This entry keeps only the CDR3 DNA: 48 bases, framed from base 1.